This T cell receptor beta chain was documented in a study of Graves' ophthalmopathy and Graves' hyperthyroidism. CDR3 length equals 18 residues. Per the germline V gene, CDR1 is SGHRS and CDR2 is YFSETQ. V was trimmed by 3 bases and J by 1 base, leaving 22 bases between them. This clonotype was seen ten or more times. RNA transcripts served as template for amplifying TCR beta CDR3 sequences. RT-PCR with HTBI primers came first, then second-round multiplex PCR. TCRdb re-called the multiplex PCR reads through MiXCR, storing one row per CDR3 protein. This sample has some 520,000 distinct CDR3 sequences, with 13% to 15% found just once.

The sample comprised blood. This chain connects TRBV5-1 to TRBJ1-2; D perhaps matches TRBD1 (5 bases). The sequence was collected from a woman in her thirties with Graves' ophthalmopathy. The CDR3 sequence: CASSSGGGRQSDNYGYTF. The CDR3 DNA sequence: TGCGCCAGCAGCTCGGGCGGAGGGCGACAGTCAGATAACTATGGCTACACCTTC.